A selection of T cell receptor beta chains follows, all from one sample in a study of T cell responses to AZD1222 COVID-19 vaccine. Assay: immunoSEQ multiplex PCR; the TCRdb copy retains only in-frame clones and omits some. The sample contains some 130,000 clones, 88% of which appear only once. The sample in question was peripheral blood, obtained on day 0 of AZD1222 vaccination. The receptors shown here come from an adult in good health. CDR3s include the opening cysteine and the closing phenylalanine or tryptophan. The D gene is left open where the match is weak. Only part of the rows carry a size: once, few, many, or a class if the clone is expanded.

CDR3nt: TGTGCCAGTAGTCTCCGACAGGGAAACTATGGCTACACCTTC; CDR3aa: CASSLRQGNYGYTF; v_gene: TRBV19; abundance: once; j_gene: TRBJ1-2; d_gene: TRBD1
CDR3nt: TGTGCCAGCAGACCTAGCGGGAGTGAGCGGGAGACCCAGTACTTC; CDR3aa: CASRPSGSERETQYF; v_gene: TRBV6-2/TRBV6-3; abundance: NA; j_gene: TRBJ2-5; d_gene: TRBD2
CDR3nt: TGTGCCAGCAGTGATACCGGACTGAGTGAAGCTTTCTTT; CDR3aa: CASSDTGLSEAFF; v_gene: TRBV25-1; abundance: NA; j_gene: TRBJ1-1; d_gene: NA
CDR3nt: TGTGCCAGCAGCCCCATTCGACAGAACACTGAAGCTTTCTTT; CDR3aa: CASSPIRQNTEAFF; v_gene: TRBV7-9; abundance: NA; j_gene: TRBJ1-1; d_gene: NA
CDR3nt: TGCGCCAGCAGTCGGACAGACCCAAGGGATTCACCCCTCCACTTT; CDR3aa: CASSRTDPRDSPLHF; v_gene: TRBV10-1; abundance: NA; j_gene: TRBJ1-6; d_gene: NA
CDR3nt: TGTGCCAGCACTGAAGGGGTTTATGCTAATGAAAAACTGTTTTTT; CDR3aa: CASTEGVYANEKLFF; v_gene: TRBV25-1; abundance: NA; j_gene: TRBJ1-4; d_gene: NA
CDR3nt: TGCGCCAGCAGATCAGGTGGAGGTAATGTGAACACTGAAGCTTTCTTT; CDR3aa: CASRSGGGNVNTEAFF; v_gene: TRBV5-1; abundance: NA; j_gene: TRBJ1-1; d_gene: NA
CDR3nt: TGTGCCAGCAGCCACGGACAGGGAGTGCAGTACTTC; CDR3aa: CASSHGQGVQYF; v_gene: TRBV3-1/TRBV3-2; abundance: NA; j_gene: TRBJ2-7; d_gene: TRBD1
CDR3nt: TGTGCCAGCAGCGGGACAGGGCAACAGCCCCAGCATTTT; CDR3aa: CASSGTGQQPQHF; v_gene: TRBV9; abundance: NA; j_gene: TRBJ1-5; d_gene: TRBD1
CDR3nt: TGTGCCAGCAGCTTGGTGGAGGGAGGGTCGAAAGAGACCCAGTACTTC; CDR3aa: CASSLVEGGSKETQYF; v_gene: TRBV5-4; abundance: NA; j_gene: TRBJ2-5; d_gene: TRBD2
CDR3nt: TGTGCCAGCAAAGCGGGGGACTATGGCTACACCTTC; CDR3aa: CASKAGDYGYTF; v_gene: TRBV21-1; abundance: NA; j_gene: TRBJ1-2; d_gene: NA
CDR3nt: TGTGCCACTCACACAGGGGCTCGAGGCACTGAAGCTTTCTTT; CDR3aa: CATHTGARGTEAFF; v_gene: TRBV19; abundance: once; j_gene: TRBJ1-1; d_gene: TRBD1
CDR3nt: TGTGCCAGCAGGAAGGCAGGGTCCGAGCAGTACTTC; CDR3aa: CASRKAGSEQYF; v_gene: TRBV12-3/TRBV12-4; abundance: NA; j_gene: TRBJ2-7; d_gene: NA
CDR3nt: TGCGCCAGCAGCCCAACGGGACTGAACTACGAGCAGTACTTC; CDR3aa: CASSPTGLNYEQYF; v_gene: TRBV5-1; abundance: NA; j_gene: TRBJ2-7; d_gene: NA
CDR3nt: TGTGCCATCAGTGAAACTGCGTCTTTGGAGCAGTACTTC; CDR3aa: CAISETASLEQYF; v_gene: TRBV10-3; abundance: NA; j_gene: TRBJ2-7; d_gene: NA
CDR3nt: TGCGCCAGCAGCTTGGGACAGGTTGACTACAATGAGCAGTTCTTC; CDR3aa: CASSLGQVDYNEQFF; v_gene: TRBV5-1; abundance: NA; j_gene: TRBJ2-1; d_gene: NA
CDR3nt: TGTGCCACCATTGATCCTTTAGGGACTGAAGCTTTCTTT; CDR3aa: CATIDPLGTEAFF; v_gene: TRBV12-3/TRBV12-4; abundance: NA; j_gene: TRBJ1-1; d_gene: NA
CDR3nt: TGTGCCAGCAGTGAAGCGGGGACTAGCAATCAGCCCCAGCATTTT; CDR3aa: CASSEAGTSNQPQHF; v_gene: TRBV6-1; abundance: NA; j_gene: TRBJ1-5; d_gene: NA
CDR3nt: TGTGCCAGCAGCTACCGAGGGGTCGGGGAGCTGTTTTTT; CDR3aa: CASSYRGVGELFF; v_gene: TRBV7-2; abundance: NA; j_gene: TRBJ2-2; d_gene: NA
CDR3nt: TGTGCCAGCGGGACAGCCAACGCTGGAAACACCATATATTTT; CDR3aa: CASGTANAGNTIYF; v_gene: TRBV6-5; abundance: NA; j_gene: TRBJ1-3; d_gene: TRBD1
CDR3nt: TGTGCCAGCTCACCAGCAACGGCGAGGGTCTCCTACGAGCAGTACTTC; CDR3aa: CASSPATARVSYEQYF; v_gene: TRBV18; abundance: NA; j_gene: TRBJ2-7; d_gene: NA
CDR3nt: TGTGCCAGCACCAGACAGGGAACGAACACCGGGGAGCTGTTTTTT; CDR3aa: CASTRQGTNTGELFF; v_gene: TRBV5-4; abundance: NA; j_gene: TRBJ2-2; d_gene: TRBD1
CDR3nt: TGTGCCAGCAGTTCCCAGGGGAGGGAAAGGGCTGGAAACACCATATATTTT; CDR3aa: CASSSQGRERAGNTIYF; v_gene: TRBV27; abundance: NA; j_gene: TRBJ1-3; d_gene: NA
CDR3nt: TGTGCCAGCAGCTTAGGAAACACCATATATTTT; CDR3aa: CASSLGNTIYF; v_gene: TRBV13; abundance: NA; j_gene: TRBJ1-3; d_gene: NA
CDR3nt: TGTGCCAGCAGCGTAGGAATGGGTGCGGGGGGGCCCACAGATACGCAGTATTTT; CDR3aa: CASSVGMGAGGPTDTQYF; v_gene: TRBV9; abundance: NA; j_gene: TRBJ2-3; d_gene: TRBD2
CDR3nt: TGTGCCAGCAGACTTACAGGGGCGGCGTACAATGAGCAGTTCTTC; CDR3aa: CASRLTGAAYNEQFF; v_gene: TRBV28; abundance: once; j_gene: TRBJ2-1; d_gene: TRBD1
CDR3nt: TGTGCCACCAGTGATAGTAAAAGGGTCCAAACTACTGAAGCTTTCTTT; CDR3aa: CATSDSKRVQTTEAFF; v_gene: TRBV24-1; abundance: NA; j_gene: TRBJ1-1; d_gene: NA
CDR3nt: TGTGCCAGCATCCAGGGGCCCTACGAGCAGTACTTC; CDR3aa: CASIQGPYEQYF; v_gene: TRBV28; abundance: NA; j_gene: TRBJ2-7; d_gene: NA
CDR3nt: TGCGCCAGCAGTCAATCGTTAGGGAGACAGGCGCTTTCCTCTGGAAACACCATATATTTT; CDR3aa: CASSQSLGRQALSSGNTIYF; v_gene: TRBV23-1; abundance: NA; j_gene: TRBJ1-3; d_gene: NA
CDR3nt: TGTGCCAGCACCCGGAGATCGGGGGGGTACAATGAGCAGTTCTTC; CDR3aa: CASTRRSGGYNEQFF; v_gene: TRBV28; abundance: NA; j_gene: TRBJ2-1; d_gene: TRBD2
CDR3nt: TGTGCCAGCAGTTTACAGAACACTGAAGCTTTCTTT; CDR3aa: CASSLQNTEAFF; v_gene: TRBV28; abundance: few; j_gene: TRBJ1-1; d_gene: NA
CDR3nt: TGTGCCAGCAGTGCGGGGGAGTATGGCTACACCTTC; CDR3aa: CASSAGEYGYTF; v_gene: TRBV25-1; abundance: NA; j_gene: TRBJ1-2; d_gene: NA
CDR3nt: TGTGCCAGTAGGAGACAGTACGACGTGAACACTGAAGCTTTCTTT; CDR3aa: CASRRQYDVNTEAFF; v_gene: TRBV19; abundance: NA; j_gene: TRBJ1-1; d_gene: NA
CDR3nt: TGTGCCAGCAGCTTAGGTGGGACAGGGGGCTTCGTTCGGACTGAAGCTTTCTTT; CDR3aa: CASSLGGTGGFVRTEAFF; v_gene: TRBV7-9; abundance: NA; j_gene: TRBJ1-1; d_gene: TRBD1
CDR3nt: TGTGCCAGCAGTTCCGGGACAGGGGGCGTTCGGGGTGAAGCTTTCTTT; CDR3aa: CASSSGTGGVRGEAFF; v_gene: TRBV28; abundance: once; j_gene: TRBJ1-1; d_gene: TRBD1
CDR3nt: TGCGCCAGCAGCTTGGCCTTGGACAGGCCGCTCAGCTACACCTTC; CDR3aa: CASSLALDRPLSYTF; v_gene: TRBV5-1; abundance: NA; j_gene: TRBJ1-2; d_gene: TRBD1
CDR3nt: TGTGCCAGCAGCGGGGTGCCCAACTATGGCTACACCTTC; CDR3aa: CASSGVPNYGYTF; v_gene: TRBV25-1; abundance: NA; j_gene: TRBJ1-2; d_gene: NA
CDR3nt: TGTGCCAGTAGTTGGACAGGTGGCGAGCAGTACTTC; CDR3aa: CASSWTGGEQYF; v_gene: TRBV19; abundance: NA; j_gene: TRBJ2-7; d_gene: TRBD1
CDR3nt: TGTGCCAGCAGCTTGGGACTAGCGGGCGCTGAGCAGTTCTTC; CDR3aa: CASSLGLAGAEQFF; v_gene: TRBV7-8; abundance: NA; j_gene: TRBJ2-1; d_gene: TRBD2
CDR3nt: TGTGCCAGCAGTGAAGTCCGGGGGGGAAGGGAGACCCAGTACTTC; CDR3aa: CASSEVRGGRETQYF; v_gene: TRBV6-1; abundance: NA; j_gene: TRBJ2-5; d_gene: TRBD2
CDR3nt: TGTGCCAGCAGCTTGGCGGAAGTCTCGCCCCAGCATTTT; CDR3aa: CASSLAEVSPQHF; v_gene: TRBV5-5; abundance: NA; j_gene: TRBJ1-5; d_gene: NA